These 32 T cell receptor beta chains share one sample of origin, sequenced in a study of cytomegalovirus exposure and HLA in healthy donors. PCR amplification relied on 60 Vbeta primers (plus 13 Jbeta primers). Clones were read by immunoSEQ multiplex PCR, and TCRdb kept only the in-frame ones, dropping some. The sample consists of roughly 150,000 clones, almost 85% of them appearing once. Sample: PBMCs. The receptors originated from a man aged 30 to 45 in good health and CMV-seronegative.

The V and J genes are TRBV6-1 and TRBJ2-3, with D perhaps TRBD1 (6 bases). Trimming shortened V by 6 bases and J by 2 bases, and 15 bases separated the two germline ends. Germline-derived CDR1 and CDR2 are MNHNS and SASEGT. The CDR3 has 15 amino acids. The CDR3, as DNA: TGTGCCAGCAGACAGAACAGGGCGATCACAGATACGCAGTATTTT. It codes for CASRQNRAITDTQYF.

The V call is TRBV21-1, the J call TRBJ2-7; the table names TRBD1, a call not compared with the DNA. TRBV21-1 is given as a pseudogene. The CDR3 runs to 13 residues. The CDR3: CASKPLGDYEQYF. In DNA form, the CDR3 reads TGTGCCAGTAAACCCTTAGGGGATTACGAGCAGTACTTC.

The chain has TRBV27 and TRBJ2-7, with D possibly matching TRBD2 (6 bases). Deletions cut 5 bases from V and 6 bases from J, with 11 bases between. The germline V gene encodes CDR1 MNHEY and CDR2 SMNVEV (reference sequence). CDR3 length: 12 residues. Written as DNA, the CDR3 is TGTGCCAGCAGTCCCGGGACTCCCGAGCAGTACTTC. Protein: CASSPGTPEQYF.

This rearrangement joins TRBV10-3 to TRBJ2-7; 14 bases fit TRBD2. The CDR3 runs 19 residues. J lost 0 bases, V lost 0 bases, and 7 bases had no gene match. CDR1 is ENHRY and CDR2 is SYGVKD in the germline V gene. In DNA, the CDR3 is TGTGCCATCAGTGAGTCCACGACTAGCGGGGGGGCCCTCTCCTACGAGCAGTACTTC. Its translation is CAISESTTSGGALSYEQYF.

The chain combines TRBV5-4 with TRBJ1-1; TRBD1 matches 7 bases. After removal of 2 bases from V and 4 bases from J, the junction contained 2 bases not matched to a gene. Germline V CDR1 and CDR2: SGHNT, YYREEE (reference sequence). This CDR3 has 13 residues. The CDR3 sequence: CASSLPGGTEAFF. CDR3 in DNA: TGTGCCAGCAGCTTACCAGGGGGCACTGAAGCTTTCTTT.

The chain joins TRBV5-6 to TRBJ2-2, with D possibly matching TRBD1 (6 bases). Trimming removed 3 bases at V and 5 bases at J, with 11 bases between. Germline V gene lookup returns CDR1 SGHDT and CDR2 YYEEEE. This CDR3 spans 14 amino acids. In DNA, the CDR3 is TGTGCCAGCAGCTGGGGTACAGGGACCGGGGAGCTGTTTTTT. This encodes CASSWGTGTGELFF.

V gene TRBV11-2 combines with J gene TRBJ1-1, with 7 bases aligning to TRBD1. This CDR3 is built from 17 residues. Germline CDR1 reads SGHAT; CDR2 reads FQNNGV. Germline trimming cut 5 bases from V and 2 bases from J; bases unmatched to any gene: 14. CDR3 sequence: CASSRGGFGGSNTEAFF. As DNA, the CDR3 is TGTGCCAGCAGCCGAGGGGGCTTCGGGGGAAGCAACACTGAAGCTTTCTTT.

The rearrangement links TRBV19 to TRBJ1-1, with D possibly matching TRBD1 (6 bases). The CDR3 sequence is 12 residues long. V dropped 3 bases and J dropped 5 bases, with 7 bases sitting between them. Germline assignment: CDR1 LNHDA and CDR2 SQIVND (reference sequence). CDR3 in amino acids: CASSMRGTEAFF. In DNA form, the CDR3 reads TGTGCCAGTAGTATGAGGGGGACTGAAGCTTTCTTT.

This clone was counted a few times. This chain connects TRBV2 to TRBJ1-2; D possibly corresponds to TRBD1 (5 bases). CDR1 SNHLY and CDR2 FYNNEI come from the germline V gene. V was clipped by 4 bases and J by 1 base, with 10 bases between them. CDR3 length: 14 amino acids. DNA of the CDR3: TGTGCCAGCAGTGGACTAGGGGTTAACTATGGCTACACCTTC. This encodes CASSGLGVNYGYTF.

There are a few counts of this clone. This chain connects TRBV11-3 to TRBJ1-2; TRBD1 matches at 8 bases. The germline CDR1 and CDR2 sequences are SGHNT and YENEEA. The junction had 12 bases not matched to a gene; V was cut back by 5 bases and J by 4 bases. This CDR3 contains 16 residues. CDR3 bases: TGTGCCAGCAGCCAACCTCGGACAGGGTTATCCTATGGCTACACCTTC. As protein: CASSQPRTGLSYGYTF.

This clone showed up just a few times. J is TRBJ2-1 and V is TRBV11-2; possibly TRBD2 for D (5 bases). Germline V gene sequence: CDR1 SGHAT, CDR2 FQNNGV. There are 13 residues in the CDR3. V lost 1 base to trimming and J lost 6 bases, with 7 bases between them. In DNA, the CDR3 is TGTGCCAGCAGCTTAGTCCTAGCCAATGAGCAGTTCTTC. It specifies CASSLVLANEQFF.

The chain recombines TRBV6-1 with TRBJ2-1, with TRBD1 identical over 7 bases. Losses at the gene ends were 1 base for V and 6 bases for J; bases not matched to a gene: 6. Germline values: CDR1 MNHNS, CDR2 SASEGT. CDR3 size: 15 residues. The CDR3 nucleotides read TGTGCCAGCAGTGAAGGACAGGGAAGGTTCAATGAGCAGTTCTTC. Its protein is CASSEGQGRFNEQFF.

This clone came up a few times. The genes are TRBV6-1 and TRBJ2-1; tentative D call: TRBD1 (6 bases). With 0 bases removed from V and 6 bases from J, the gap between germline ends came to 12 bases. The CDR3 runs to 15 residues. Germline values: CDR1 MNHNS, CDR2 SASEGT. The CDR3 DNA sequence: TGTGCCAGCAGTGAAGCGGGAGACAGGTTCAATGAGCAGTTCTTC. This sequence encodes CASSEAGDRFNEQFF.

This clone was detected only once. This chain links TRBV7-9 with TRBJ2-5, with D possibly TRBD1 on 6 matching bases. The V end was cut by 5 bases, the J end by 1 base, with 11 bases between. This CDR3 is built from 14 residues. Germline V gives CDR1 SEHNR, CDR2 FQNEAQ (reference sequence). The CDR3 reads CASSPHRAQETQYF. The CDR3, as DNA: TGTGCCAGCAGCCCTCACAGGGCCCAAGAGACCCAGTACTTC. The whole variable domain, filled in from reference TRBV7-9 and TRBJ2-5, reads DTGVSQNPRHKITKRGQNVTFRCDPISEHNRLYWYRQTLGQGPEFLTYFQNEAQLEKSRLLSDRFSAERPKGSFSTLEIQRTEQGDSAMYLCASSPHRAQETQYFGPGTRLLVL.

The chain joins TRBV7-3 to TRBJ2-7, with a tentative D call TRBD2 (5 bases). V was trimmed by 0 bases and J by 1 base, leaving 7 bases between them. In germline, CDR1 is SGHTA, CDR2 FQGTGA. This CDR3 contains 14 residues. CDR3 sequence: CASSLTSDSYEQYF. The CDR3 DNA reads TGTGCCAGCAGCTTAACTAGCGATTCCTACGAGCAGTACTTC.

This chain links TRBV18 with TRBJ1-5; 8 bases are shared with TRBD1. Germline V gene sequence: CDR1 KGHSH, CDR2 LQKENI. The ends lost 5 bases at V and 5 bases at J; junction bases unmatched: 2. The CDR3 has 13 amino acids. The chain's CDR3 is CASSSQGDQPQHF. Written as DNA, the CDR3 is TGTGCCAGCTCATCACAGGGGGATCAGCCCCAGCATTTT.

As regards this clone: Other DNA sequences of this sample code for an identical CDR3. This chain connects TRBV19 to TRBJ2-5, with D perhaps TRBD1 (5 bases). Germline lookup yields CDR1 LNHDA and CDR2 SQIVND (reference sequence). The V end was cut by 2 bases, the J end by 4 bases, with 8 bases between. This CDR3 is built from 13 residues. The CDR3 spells CASSITGLETQYF. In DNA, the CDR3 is TGTGCCAGTAGTATAACAGGCCTAGAGACCCAGTACTTC.

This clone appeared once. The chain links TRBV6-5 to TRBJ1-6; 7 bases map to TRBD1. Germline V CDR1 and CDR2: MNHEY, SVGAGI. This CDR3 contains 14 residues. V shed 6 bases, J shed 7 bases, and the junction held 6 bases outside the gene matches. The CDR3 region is CASREGGVNSPLHF. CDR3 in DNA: TGTGCCAGCAGGGAAGGGGGCGTAAATTCACCCCTCCACTTT.

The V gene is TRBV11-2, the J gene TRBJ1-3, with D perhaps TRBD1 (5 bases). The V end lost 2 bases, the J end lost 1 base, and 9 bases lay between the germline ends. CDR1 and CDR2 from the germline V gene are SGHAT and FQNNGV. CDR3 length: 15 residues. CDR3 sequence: CASSLTGVSGNTIYF. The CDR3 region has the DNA TGTGCCAGCAGCTTAACGGGGGTGTCTGGAAACACCATATATTTT.

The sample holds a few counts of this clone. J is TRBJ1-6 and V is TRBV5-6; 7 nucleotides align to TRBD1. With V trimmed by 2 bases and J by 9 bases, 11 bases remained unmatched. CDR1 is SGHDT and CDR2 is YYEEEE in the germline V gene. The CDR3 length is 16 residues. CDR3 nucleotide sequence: TGTGCCAGCAGCTTAGACCCTACAGGGGTTCGTTCACCCCTCCACTTT. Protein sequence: CASSLDPTGVRSPLHF.

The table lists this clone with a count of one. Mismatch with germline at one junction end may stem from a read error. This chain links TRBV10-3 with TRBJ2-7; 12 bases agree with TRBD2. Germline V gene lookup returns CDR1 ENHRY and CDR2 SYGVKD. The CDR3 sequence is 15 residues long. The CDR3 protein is CATTSGRSISNEQYF. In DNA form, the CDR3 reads TGTGCCACCACTAGCGGGAGGAGTATCTCCAACGAGCAGTACTTC.

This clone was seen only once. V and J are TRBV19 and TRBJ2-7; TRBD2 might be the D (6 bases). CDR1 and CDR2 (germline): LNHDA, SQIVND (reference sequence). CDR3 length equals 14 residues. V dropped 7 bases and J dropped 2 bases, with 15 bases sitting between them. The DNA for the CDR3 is TGTGCCAGTACAACGGCGGCGGGGCCCTACGAGCAGTACTTC. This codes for CASTTAAGPYEQYF.

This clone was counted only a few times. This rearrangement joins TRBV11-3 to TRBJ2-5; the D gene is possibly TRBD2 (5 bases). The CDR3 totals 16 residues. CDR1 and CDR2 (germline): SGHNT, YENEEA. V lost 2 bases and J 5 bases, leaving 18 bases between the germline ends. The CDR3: CASSLRGSFNTETQYF. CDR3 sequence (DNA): TGTGCCAGCAGCTTAAGAGGGTCCTTTAATACGGAGACCCAGTACTTC. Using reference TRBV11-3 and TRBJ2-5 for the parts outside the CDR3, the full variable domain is EAGVVQSPRYKIIEKKQPVAFWCNPISGHNTLYWYLQNLGQGPELLIRYENEEAVDDSQLPKDRFSAERLKGVDSTLKIQPAELGDSAVYLCASSLRGSFNTETQYFGPGTRLLVL.

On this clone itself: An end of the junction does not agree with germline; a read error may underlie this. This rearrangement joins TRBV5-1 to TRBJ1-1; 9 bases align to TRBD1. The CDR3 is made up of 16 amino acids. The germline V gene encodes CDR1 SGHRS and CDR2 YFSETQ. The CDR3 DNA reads TGCGCCAGCAGCCACGGGACAGGGTTTTTGAAGACTGAAGCTTTCTTT. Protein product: CASSHGTGFLKTEAFF. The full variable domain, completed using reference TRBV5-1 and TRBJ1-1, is KAGVTQTPRYLIKTRGQQVTLSCSPISGHRSVSWYQQTPGQGLQFLFEYFSETQRNKGNFPGRFSGRQFSNSRSEMNVSTLELGDSALYLCASSHGTGFLKTEAFFGQGTRLTVV.

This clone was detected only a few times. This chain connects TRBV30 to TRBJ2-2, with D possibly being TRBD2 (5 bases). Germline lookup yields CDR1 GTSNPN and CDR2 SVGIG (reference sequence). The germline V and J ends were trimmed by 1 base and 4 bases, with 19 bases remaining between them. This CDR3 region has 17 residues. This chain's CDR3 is CAWSGTALGVATGELFF. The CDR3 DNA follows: TGTGCCTGGAGTGGAACAGCCCTCGGGGTGGCCACCGGGGAGCTGTTTTTT.

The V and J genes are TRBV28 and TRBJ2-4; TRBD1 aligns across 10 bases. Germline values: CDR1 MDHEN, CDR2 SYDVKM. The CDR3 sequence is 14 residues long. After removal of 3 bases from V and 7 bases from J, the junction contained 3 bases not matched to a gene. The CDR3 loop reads CASSFDRGRNIQYF. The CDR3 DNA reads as TGTGCCAGCAGTTTTGACAGGGGGCGTAACATTCAGTACTTC.

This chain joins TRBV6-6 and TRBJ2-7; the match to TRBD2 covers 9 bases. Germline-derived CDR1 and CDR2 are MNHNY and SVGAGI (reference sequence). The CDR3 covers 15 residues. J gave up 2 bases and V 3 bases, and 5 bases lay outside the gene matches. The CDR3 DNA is TGTGCCAGCAGTTATGGACTAGCGAGAACCTACGAGCAGTACTTC. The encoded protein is CASSYGLARTYEQYF.

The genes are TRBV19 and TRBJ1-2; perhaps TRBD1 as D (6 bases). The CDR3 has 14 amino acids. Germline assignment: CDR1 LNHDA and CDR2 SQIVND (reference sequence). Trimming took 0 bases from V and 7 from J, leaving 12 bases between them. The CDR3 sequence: CASSIDPGVIGYTF. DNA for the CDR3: TGTGCCAGTAGTATAGATCCAGGGGTGATTGGCTACACCTTC.

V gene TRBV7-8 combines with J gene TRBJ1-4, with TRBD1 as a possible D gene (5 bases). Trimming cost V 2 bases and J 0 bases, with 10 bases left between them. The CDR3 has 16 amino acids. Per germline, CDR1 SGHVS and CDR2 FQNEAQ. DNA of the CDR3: TGTGCCAGCAGCTTATACAGGCTCTCAACTAATGAAAAACTGTTTTTT. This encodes CASSLYRLSTNEKLFF. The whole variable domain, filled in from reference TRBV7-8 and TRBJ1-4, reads GAGVSQSPRYKVAKRGQDVALRCDPISGHVSLFWYQQALGQGPEFLTYFQNEAQLDKSGLPSDRFFAERPEGSVSTLKIQRTQQEDSAVYLCASSLYRLSTNEKLFFGSGTQLSVL.

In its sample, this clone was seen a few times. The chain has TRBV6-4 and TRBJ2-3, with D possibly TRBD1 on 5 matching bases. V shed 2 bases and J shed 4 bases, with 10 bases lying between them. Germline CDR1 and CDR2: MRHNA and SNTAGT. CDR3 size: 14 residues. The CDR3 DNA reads TGTGCCAGCAGTGACAGGGGTATGCCAGATACGCAGTATTTT. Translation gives CASSDRGMPDTQYF.

CDR3 DNA: TGCGCCAGCAGCCAACCTTCGGGGGGGACTTACCCTGAGCAGTTCTTC. Amino acids: CASSQPSGGTYPEQFF. The chain links TRBV4-1 to TRBJ2-1; 8 bases are a match to TRBD2. This CDR3 has 16 residues. Germline CDR1 reads MGHRA; CDR2 reads YSYEKL. Germline trimming cut 2 bases from V and 9 bases from J; bases unmatched to any gene: 12.

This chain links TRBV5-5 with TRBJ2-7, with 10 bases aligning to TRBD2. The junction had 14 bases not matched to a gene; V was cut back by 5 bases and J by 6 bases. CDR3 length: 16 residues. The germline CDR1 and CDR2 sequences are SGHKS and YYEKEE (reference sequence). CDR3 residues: CASRGAAGGVSGEQYF. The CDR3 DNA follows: TGTGCCAGCAGGGGCGCAGCGGGAGGGGTCTCGGGCGAGCAGTACTTC. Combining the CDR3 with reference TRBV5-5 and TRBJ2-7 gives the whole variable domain DAGVTQSPTHLIKTRGQQVTLRCSPISGHKSVSWYQQVLGQGPQFIFQYYEKEERGRGNFPDRFSARQFPNYSSELNVNALLLGDSALYLCASRGAAGGVSGEQYFGPGTRLTVT.